The following is a TCR beta chain sequence with its context. The target antigen is unknown. This specimen belongs to a study of blood T cells in healthy people across ages. Study-wide findings and caveats: When set beside aged donors, long-lived donors presented more naive CD4+ cells and higher diversity.

Trimming cost V 2 bases and J 13 bases, with 25 bases left between them. Germline values: CDR1 SGDLS, CDR2 YYNGEE. The CDR3 contains 16 residues. Then a second PCR, running roughly 7 to 11 cycles, was carried out with a sample-barcoded 5' primer and a J-beta primer mix. A template-switch adaptor that had 12 random nucleotides put a tag on each cDNA molecule. TCRdb re-called the 5' RACE reads through MiXCR, storing one row per CDR3 protein. The sample carries 1,500,000 or so distinct CDR3 sequences, approximately 42% recorded once. The J gene is TRBJ2-4, the V gene TRBV9, with D possibly being TRBD1 or TRBD2 (5 bases each). The sequencing input was blood. This receptor was obtained from a young woman in good health. CDR3: CASSVLPGPYNNEQYF. CDR3 nucleotides: TGTGCCAGCAGCGTTCTCCCGGGACCGTACAACAATGAGCAGTACTTC.